One and the same sample provided the 9 T cell receptor beta chains below, sequenced in a study of CD8+CD57+ T cells in acquired aplastic anemia. TCR beta VDJ and CDR3 profiles were obtained from a genomic DNA template. TCRdb independently ran MiXCR on the reads; one entry per CDR3 protein. The table includes roughly 420,000 distinct CDR3 sequences, roughly 64% detected once. The material sequenced was sorted CD4+, CD8+, or CD8+CD57+ T cells (not recorded which) from PBMCs. These receptors were collected from a human donor in good health, serving as a control.

As for this clonotype: The conserved phenylalanine or tryptophan normally closing the CDR3 is absent here, so this likely arose from a read error. The DNA is omitted, as the CDR3 cannot be located on it reliably, and the CDR3 follows TCRdb's listing. The V call is TRBV7-8, the J call TRBJ1-1. A total of 13 residues make up the CDR3, ends included. Germline loops: CDR1 SGHVS, CDR2 FQNEAQ. CDR3 loop: CASSLAYYGYTFG.

Note on this clonotype: It may be a read error: a sequence one base away is much more abundant. V usage is TRBV2 and J usage is TRBJ2-7, with 7 bases aligning to TRBD2. The CDR3 extends over 14 amino acids. V lost 5 bases and J lost 7; bases outside the gene matches: 11. Germline values: CDR1 SNHLY, CDR2 FYNNEI. CDR3 nucleotides: TGTGCCAGCAGTCACAGCAACGGGGGGAAAGAGCAGTACTTC. The encoded protein is CASSHSNGGKEQYF. The full variable domain, its missing parts supplied by reference TRBV2 and TRBJ2-7, is EPEVTQTPSHQVTQMGQEVILRCVPISNHLYFYWYRQILGQKVEFLVSFYNNEISEKSEIFDDQFSVERPDGSNFTLKIRSTKLEDSAMYFCASSHSNGGKEQYFGPGTRLTVT.

The chain carries TRBV9 and TRBJ2-7; D unclear. From germline, CDR1 is SGDLS and CDR2 YYNGEE. This CDR3 region has 15 residues. V gave up 4 bases and J gave up 1 base, with 15 bases separating them. In DNA form, the CDR3 reads TGTGCCAGCAGCTTCGACTGGGCCGGGTCCTACGAGCAGTACTTC. Translation: CASSFDWAGSYEQYF.

There are a few counts of this clonotype. This chain uses TRBV6-1 with TRBJ1-4; no firm D call. The CDR3 covers 15 residues. Germline values: CDR1 MNHNS, CDR2 SASEGT. Trimming removed 5 bases at V and 5 bases at J, with 15 bases between. CDR3 in DNA: TGTGCCAGCAGTCCTCAGACAAGCCTCAATGAAAAACTGTTTTTT. Translation gives CASSPQTSLNEKLFF.

Regarding this clonotype: A junction end diverges from the germline sequence, so it may reflect a read error. The chain combines TRBV15 with TRBJ2-6, with D perhaps matching TRBD1 (5 bases). Germline values: CDR1 LNHNV, CDR2 YYDKDF (reference sequence). The CDR3 spans 15 residues. As DNA, the CDR3 is TGTGCCACCAGCAGAGAGGGCCCTGGGGCCAACGTCCTCTCCTTC. Amino acids: CATSREGPGANVLSF.

This clonotype was counted many times. The chain recombines TRBV12-3 or TRBV12-4 with TRBJ1-2; 10 bases line up with TRBD1. Germline trimming cut 5 bases from V and 8 bases from J; bases unmatched to any gene: 11. This CDR3 region has 15 residues. The CDR3 region is CASSDRGLSGKGYTF. For the CDR3, the DNA is TGTGCCAGCAGTGACAGGGGGCTTAGTGGTAAAGGCTACACCTTC.

Worth noting for this clonotype: A read error may account for a junction end that differs from germline. This sequence joins TRBV5-1 and TRBJ2-1; D is perhaps TRBD1 or TRBD2 (5 bases each). CDR1 is SGHRS, CDR2 YFSETQ, per germline. This CDR3 comprises 13 residues. The CDR3 reads CASSLTLGREQFF. In DNA form, the CDR3 reads TGTGCCAGCAGTTTGACGCTGGGACGGGAGCAGTTCTTC.

Details on this clonotype: The junction does not match germline at one end; this may be a read error. The chain carries TRBV5-1 and TRBJ2-7; TRBD2 aligns across 7 bases. This CDR3 has 14 residues. Per the germline V gene, CDR1 is SGHRS and CDR2 is YFSETQ. The CDR3 nucleotides read TGTGCCAGCAGCTTGGATCGCGGGGGCTACGAGCAGTACTTC. This sequence encodes CASSLDRGGYEQYF.

In its sample, this clonotype was seen many times. The V call is TRBV19, the J call TRBJ2-7; no clear D. CDR1 is LNHDA and CDR2 is SQIVND in the germline V gene (reference sequence). The V and J ends lost 5 bases and 0 bases respectively, with 8 bases between them. The CDR3 consists of 13 residues. CDR3 sequence reads: CASSLKSSYEQYF. In nucleotides, the CDR3 is TGTGCCAGTAGTCTAAAGAGCTCCTACGAGCAGTACTTC.